This T cell receptor (beta chain) emerged from a study of T cell repertoires in cytomegalovirus infection. Study at large: Through public TCR beta signatures, both CMV infection and matching HLA type were indicated.

General observations from the study: Summed public TCR beta family frequency identified CMV carriers bearing the relevant HLA.

This clonotype was recorded many times. Its antigen is unknown. TCRdb re-called the reads with MiXCR, one entry per CDR3 protein. Counted here are approximately 340,000 distinct CDR3 sequences, 25% to 30% occurring once; the ten biggest clones make up roughly 20%. Sequences were derived from cultured PBMCs, sampled from culture after CMV antigen stimulation. This receptor was identified in a human donor in good health (CMV status not recorded). Some clones in this sample may be carry-over from other donors' samples.

For the CDR3, the DNA is TGTGCCACCAGCCGGGACAGGGGGCCGTACGAGCAGTACTTC. Translating it yields CATSRDRGPYEQYF. This chain links TRBV15 with TRBJ2-7; 12 bases line up with TRBD1. This CDR3 has 14 residues. The V segment lost 5 bases and the J segment 4 bases; nucleotides outside the gene matches: 3. From germline, CDR1 is LNHNV and CDR2 YYDKDF (reference sequence). Using reference TRBV15 and TRBJ2-7 for the parts outside the CDR3, the full variable domain is DAMVIQNPRYQVTQFGKPVTLSCSQTLNHNVMYWYQQKSSQAPKLLFHYYDKDFNNEADTPDNFQSRRPNTSFCFLDIRSPGLGDTAMYLCATSRDRGPYEQYFGPGTRLTVT.